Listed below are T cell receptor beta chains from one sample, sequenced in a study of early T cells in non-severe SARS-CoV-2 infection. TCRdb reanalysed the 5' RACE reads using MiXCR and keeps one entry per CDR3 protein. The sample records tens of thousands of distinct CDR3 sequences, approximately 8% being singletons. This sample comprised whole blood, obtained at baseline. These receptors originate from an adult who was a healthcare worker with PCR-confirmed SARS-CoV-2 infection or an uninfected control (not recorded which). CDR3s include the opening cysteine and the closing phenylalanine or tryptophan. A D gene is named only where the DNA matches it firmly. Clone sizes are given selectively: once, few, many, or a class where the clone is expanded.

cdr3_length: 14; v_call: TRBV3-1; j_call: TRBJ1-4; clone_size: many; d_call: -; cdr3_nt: TGTGCCAGCAGCCAAGATTCGTCCAGGGAAAAACTGTTTTTT; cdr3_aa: CASSQDSSREKLFF
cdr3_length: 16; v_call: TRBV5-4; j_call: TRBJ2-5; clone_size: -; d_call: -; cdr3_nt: TGTGCCAGCAGCTTGGAGGCAGGGACGTACGAAGAGACCCAGTACTTC; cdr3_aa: CASSLEAGTYEETQYF
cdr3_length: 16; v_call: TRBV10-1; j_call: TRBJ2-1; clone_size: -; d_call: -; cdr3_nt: TGCGCCAGCAGTGAGTCTCCCCTTAGAAGCTACAATGAGCAGTTCTTC; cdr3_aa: CASSESPLRSYNEQFF
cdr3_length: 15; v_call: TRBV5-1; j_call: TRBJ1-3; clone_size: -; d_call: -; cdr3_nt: TGCGCCAGCAGCCGAGGGGACACTGATGGAAACACCATATATTTT; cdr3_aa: CASSRGDTDGNTIYF
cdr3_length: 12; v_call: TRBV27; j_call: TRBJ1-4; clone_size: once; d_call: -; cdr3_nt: TGTGCCAGCAGAAAGTCGAATGAAAAACTGTTTTTT; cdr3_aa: CASRKSNEKLFF
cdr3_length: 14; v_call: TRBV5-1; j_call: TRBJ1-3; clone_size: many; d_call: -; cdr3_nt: TGCGCCAGCAGCCCGGGGCAGGGCCCAAACACCATATATTTT; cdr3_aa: CASSPGQGPNTIYF
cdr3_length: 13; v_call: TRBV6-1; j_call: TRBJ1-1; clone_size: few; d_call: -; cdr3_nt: TGTGCCAGCAGTGAAGTGGCAGCGGCTGAAGCTTTCTTT; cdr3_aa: CASSEVAAAEAFF
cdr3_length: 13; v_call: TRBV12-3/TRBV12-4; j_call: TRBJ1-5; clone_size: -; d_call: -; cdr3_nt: TGTGCCAGCAAGGGGGATAGCAATCAGCCCCAGCATTTT; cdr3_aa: CASKGDSNQPQHF
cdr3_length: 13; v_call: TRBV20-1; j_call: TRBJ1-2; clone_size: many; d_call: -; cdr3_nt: TGCAGTGCTAGGTCGGTAGGGAACTATGGCTACACCTTC; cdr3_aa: CSARSVGNYGYTF
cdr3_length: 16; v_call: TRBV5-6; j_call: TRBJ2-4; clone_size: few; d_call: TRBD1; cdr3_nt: TGTGCCAGCAGCTTGGTGGGACAGATAGCCAAAAACATTCAGTACTTC; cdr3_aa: CASSLVGQIAKNIQYF
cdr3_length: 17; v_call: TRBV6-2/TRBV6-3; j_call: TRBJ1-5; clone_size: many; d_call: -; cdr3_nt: TGTGCCAGCAGTTATTCCCCATCGGCAGGGAGCAATCAGCCCCAGCATTTT; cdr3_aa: CASSYSPSAGSNQPQHF